The 24 T cell receptor beta chains below were found in one sample sequenced in a study of shared clonotypes between healthy human individuals. Assay used: immunoSEQ multiplex PCR; TCRdb lists only in-frame clones, some missing. The data hold roughly 700,000 clones, with 74% observed a single time. Input material: memory CD4+ T cells sorted from blood. The subset was: CD45RA-negative fraction. All receptors come from a woman aged 25-40 years in good health.

This clone was seen once. J is TRBJ2-3 and V is TRBV2; no clear D. There are 14 residues in the CDR3. V lost 7 bases, J lost 2 bases, and 13 bases lay in between. The V gene's germline CDR1 is SNHLY and CDR2 FYNNEI. Here the CDR3 DNA reads TGTGCCAGCACCGTGTCGACTGTCACAGATACGCAGTATTTT. This sequence encodes CASTVSTVTDTQYF.

Only a few counts were recorded for this clone. The identical CDR3 is also encoded by other nucleotide sequences in the sample. The rearrangement uses TRBV11-2 and TRBJ2-7, with a possible D match to TRBD2 (5 bases). The CDR3 sequence is 15 residues long. The germline CDR1 and CDR2 sequences are SGHAT and FQNNGV. The ends were cut back, 3 bases at V and 0 bases at J, with 12 bases in the middle. CDR3 in amino acids: CASSLIPGSSYEQYF. DNA for the CDR3: TGTGCCAGCAGCTTGATCCCGGGGAGCTCCTACGAGCAGTACTTC.

The CDR3: CASSQGLAEREYF. The DNA for the CDR3 is TGTGCCAGCAGCCAAGGGCTAGCGGAGAGGGAATACTTC. This chain uses TRBV7-8 with TRBJ2-7; 7 bases fit TRBD2. Germline V gives CDR1 SGHVS, CDR2 FQNEAQ. The J segment lost 13 bases and the V segment lost 5 bases, leaving 14 bases of the junction unmatched. The CDR3 length is 13 residues. Drawing the rest from reference TRBV7-8 and TRBJ2-7, the complete variable domain is GAGVSQSPRYKVAKRGQDVALRCDPISGHVSLFWYQQALGQGPEFLTYFQNEAQLDKSGLPSDRFFAERPEGSVSTLKIQRTQQEDSAVYLCASSQGLAEREYFGPGTRLTVT.

The chain joins TRBV6-6 to TRBJ1-3; D unresolved. The CDR3 extends over 15 amino acids. V was trimmed by 2 bases and J by 1 base, leaving 9 bases between them. CDR1 is MNHNY, CDR2 SVGAGI, per germline (reference sequence). CDR3 coding DNA: TGTGCCAGCAGTTACCCGGGTGGGTCTGGAAACACCATATATTTT. This sequence encodes CASSYPGGSGNTIYF.

Details on this clone: Within the sample, other DNA sequences also encode this same CDR3. The chain links TRBV28 to TRBJ2-7; TRBD1 matches at 10 bases. V lost 3 bases and J lost 4; bases outside the gene matches: 3. The CDR3 totals 14 residues. Germline V lookup: CDR1 MDHEN, CDR2 SYDVKM. The CDR3 loop reads CASSFGTGVYEQYF. CDR3 DNA: TGTGCCAGCAGTTTTGGGACAGGGGTGTACGAGCAGTACTTC.

This clone occurred once. The rearrangement uses TRBV4-2 and TRBJ2-5; TRBD2 agrees at 8 bases. Germline CDR1 is LGHNA and CDR2 is YNFKEQ. The CDR3 consists of 14 residues. V lost 4 bases, J lost 5 bases, and 6 bases stayed unmatched. For the CDR3, the DNA is TGTGCCAGCAGCCCGGGGGGGGCAGGGGAGACCCAGTACTTC. Its protein product is CASSPGGAGETQYF.

The rearrangement links TRBV7-8 to TRBJ1-2; D unresolved. V was clipped by 5 bases and J by 8 bases, with 12 bases between them. CDR1 SGHVS and CDR2 FQNEAQ come from the germline V gene. CDR3 length: 12 residues. DNA of the CDR3: TGTGCCAGCAGCACGCAAGCGAGCGGCTACACCTTC. Protein sequence: CASSTQASGYTF.

The DNA for the CDR3 is TGCGCCAGCAGCTTCCGACTAGCGGGAGGCGGTGGTCGAGAGACCCAGTACTTC. This encodes CASSFRLAGGGGRETQYF. The rearrangement uses TRBV5-1 and TRBJ2-5, with 13 bases fitting TRBD2. The germline CDR1 and CDR2 sequences are SGHRS and YFSETQ. The CDR3 covers 18 residues. The V gene end was trimmed by 2 bases and the J gene end by 4 bases; junction bases not matched to a gene: 11.

The chain combines TRBV6-5 with TRBJ1-1, with a tentative D call TRBD1 (6 bases). The germline CDR1 and CDR2 sequences are MNHEY and SVGAGI. The V gene lost 6 bases and the J gene lost 6 bases, with 11 bases spanning the gap. This CDR3 is built from 12 residues. The CDR3 nucleotides read TGTGCCAGCAGGGACAGTACATCTGAAGCTTTCTTT. This translates into CASRDSTSEAFF.

The V and J genes are TRBV5-1 and TRBJ2-5, with 10 positions matching TRBD2. Germline V gene data show CDR1 as SGHRS and CDR2 as YFSETQ. This CDR3 is built from 16 residues. Trimming at V came to 6 bases and at J to 4 bases, leaving 12 bases not matched to a gene. The CDR3 nucleotides read TGCGCCAGCACTAGAGGGTTAGCGGGAGGTTCAGAGACCCAGTACTTC. Protein product: CASTRGLAGGSETQYF. The full variable domain, its missing parts supplied by reference TRBV5-1 and TRBJ2-5, is KAGVTQTPRYLIKTRGQQVTLSCSPISGHRSVSWYQQTPGQGLQFLFEYFSETQRNKGNFPGRFSGRQFSNSRSEMNVSTLELGDSALYLCASTRGLAGGSETQYFGPGTRLLVL.

J is TRBJ2-5 and V is TRBV19, with 9 nucleotides matching TRBD1. After removal of 4 bases from V and 3 bases from J, the junction contained 9 bases not matched to a gene. The CDR3 consists of 16 residues. Germline CDR1 LNHDA, CDR2 SQIVND (reference sequence). The chain's CDR3 is CASSRTTGGGEETQYF. Here the CDR3 DNA reads TGTGCCAGTAGTAGAACCACAGGGGGCGGCGAAGAGACCCAGTACTTC.

As regards this clone: A much larger clone lies a single base off, so this may be a read error. This sample also contains other DNA sequences that code for the same CDR3. The CDR3, as DNA: TGTGCCAGCAGTTTAATCTACGAGCAGTACTTC. Amino acids: CASSLIYEQYF. This sequence joins TRBV2 and TRBJ2-7; D ambiguous. Germline lookup yields CDR1 SNHLY and CDR2 FYNNEI. This CDR3 spans 11 amino acids. Trimming stripped 5 bases from V and 3 bases from J, with 5 bases between.

The chain uses TRBV7-9 and TRBJ2-2; no clear D. The V end was cut by 3 bases, the J end by 4 bases, with 6 bases between. Germline lookup yields CDR1 SEHNR and CDR2 FQNEAQ (reference sequence). The CDR3 sequence is 13 residues long. CDR3 sequence: CASSFKSTGELFF. The CDR3, as DNA: TGTGCCAGCAGCTTTAAGAGCACCGGGGAGCTGTTTTTT.

The CDR3 coding sequence is TGTGCCAGCAGTTTAGGGCAGGGTGTAGATACGCAGTATTTT. Translated: CASSLGQGVDTQYF. The rearrangement joins TRBV28 to TRBJ2-3; TRBD1 might be the D (5 bases). Germline V lookup: CDR1 MDHEN, CDR2 SYDVKM. The CDR3 totals 14 residues. Between the trimmed V and J ends, which lost 2 bases and 5 bases, there was a span of 11 bases.

This chain uses TRBV7-3 with TRBJ2-1; TRBD2 matches at 14 bases. The V and J ends lost 2 bases and 8 bases, in that order; junction bases with no gene match: 2. Germline CDR1 SGHTA, CDR2 FQGTGA. The CDR3 length is 15 residues. In DNA form, the CDR3 reads TGTGCCAGCAGCTTAGGGACTAGCGGGAGCTATGAGCAGTTCTTC. Translation: CASSLGTSGSYEQFF.

The V call is TRBV5-4, the J call TRBJ2-5; possibly TRBD2 for D (5 bases). The germline V gene has CDR1 SGHNT and CDR2 YYREEE (reference sequence). CDR3 size: 12 residues. V was shortened by 3 bases and J by 3 bases, with 6 bases between the two germline ends. CDR3 loop: CASSWGEETQYF. In nucleotides, the CDR3 is TGTGCCAGCAGCTGGGGAGAAGAGACCCAGTACTTC.

This clone was seen a few times. This chain connects TRBV28 to TRBJ1-2; D might be TRBD1 (6 bases). The CDR3 is 13 residues long. V was clipped by 3 bases and J by 7 bases, with 12 bases between them. The germline CDR1 and CDR2 sequences are MDHEN and SYDVKM. Here the CDR3 reads CASSLPGAVGYTF. CDR3 in DNA: TGTGCCAGCAGTTTGCCGGGGGCGGTTGGCTACACCTTC.

In its sample, this clone was seen a few times. The chain combines TRBV5-1 with TRBJ1-1; D possibly corresponds to TRBD1 (6 bases). Germline V CDR1 and CDR2: SGHRS, YFSETQ. The CDR3 sequence is 14 residues long. V gave up 3 bases and J gave up 6 bases, with 15 bases separating them. In nucleotides, the CDR3 is TGCGCCAGCAGCTGGGGACACCCCGAGGCTGAAGCTTTCTTT. It codes for CASSWGHPEAEAFF.

With respect to this clone: The sample carries other DNA sequences with the same CDR3. The V and J genes are TRBV9 and TRBJ2-2; a weak D match, TRBD2 (5 bases). The V gene's germline CDR1 is SGDLS and CDR2 YYNGEE. The V end lost 2 bases, the J end lost 0 bases, and 8 bases lay between the germline ends. The CDR3 runs 15 residues. Here the CDR3 reads CASSVETTNTGELFF. The CDR3 region has the DNA TGTGCCAGCAGCGTTGAGACTACGAACACCGGGGAGCTGTTTTTT.

This clone occurred once. This chain uses TRBV9 with TRBJ2-1; D call uncertain. The CDR3 extends over 15 amino acids. CDR1 is SGDLS and CDR2 is YYNGEE in the germline V gene. V lost 3 bases, J lost 0 bases, and 10 bases lay in between. The CDR3 region has the DNA TGTGCCAGCAGCGCCGACGGAAGCTCCTACAATGAGCAGTTCTTC. Residues: CASSADGSSYNEQFF.

V and J are TRBV4-2 and TRBJ2-3, with 8 bases fitting TRBD2. The CDR3 is 19 residues long. After removal of 1 base from V and 1 base from J, the junction contained 13 bases not matched to a gene. Germline CDR1 and CDR2: LGHNA and YNFKEQ. The CDR3 sequence: CASSQATAGGTRRTDTQYF. CDR3 nucleotides: TGTGCCAGCAGCCAAGCGACGGCGGGAGGCACCCGACGCACAGATACGCAGTATTTT.

V gene TRBV18 combines with J gene TRBJ2-5; D is uncertain. This CDR3 region has 14 residues. Looked up from germline, CDR1 is KGHSH and CDR2 is LQKENI. Deletions cut 7 bases from V and 2 bases from J, with 14 bases between. The CDR3: CASCESLEQETQYF. CDR3 DNA: TGTGCCAGCTGCGAATCTCTAGAGCAAGAGACCCAGTACTTC. Drawing the rest from reference TRBV18 and TRBJ2-5, the complete variable domain is NAGVMQNPRHLVRRRGQEARLRCSPMKGHSHVYWYRQLPEEGLKFMVYLQKENIIDESGMPKERFSAEFPKEGPSILRIQQVVRGDSAAYFCASCESLEQETQYFGPGTRLLVL.

The gene calls are TRBV14 and TRBJ1-1; D gene ambiguous. Trimming took off 4 bases at V and 5 bases at J, with 11 bases between the two ends. The V gene's germline CDR1 is SGHDN and CDR2 FVKESK. CDR3 length: 13 amino acids. The CDR3 region is CASSLSKGTEAFF. The CDR3 DNA sequence: TGTGCCAGCAGCCTTTCGAAAGGGACTGAAGCTTTCTTT. Full variable domain (rest looked up from reference TRBV14 and TRBJ1-1): EAGVTQFPSHSVIEKGQTVTLRCDPISGHDNLYWYRRVMGKEIKFLLHFVKESKQDESGMPNNRFLAERTGGTYSTLKVQPAELEDSGVYFCASSLSKGTEAFFGQGTRLTVV.

V is TRBV11-2 and J is TRBJ2-7; D is perhaps TRBD2 (6 bases). Per the germline V gene, CDR1 is SGHAT and CDR2 is FQNNGV. Trimming removed 3 bases from V and 6 bases from J, with 18 bases in between. The CDR3 covers 15 residues. CDR3 sequence (DNA): TGTGCCAGCAGCTTTAGCACAGCAGGGAGGCTCGAGCAGTACTTC. This codes for CASSFSTAGRLEQYF.